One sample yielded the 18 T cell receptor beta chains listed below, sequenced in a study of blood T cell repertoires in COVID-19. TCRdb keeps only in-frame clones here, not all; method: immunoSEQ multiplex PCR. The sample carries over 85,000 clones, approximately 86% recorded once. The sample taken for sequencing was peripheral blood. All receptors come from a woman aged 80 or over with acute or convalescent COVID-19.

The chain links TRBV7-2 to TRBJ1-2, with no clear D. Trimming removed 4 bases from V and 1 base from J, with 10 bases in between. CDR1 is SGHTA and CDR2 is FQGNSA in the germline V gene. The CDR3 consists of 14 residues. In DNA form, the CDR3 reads TGTGCCAGCAGCTACCGGGGATTTAACTATGGCTACACCTTC. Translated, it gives CASSYRGFNYGYTF.

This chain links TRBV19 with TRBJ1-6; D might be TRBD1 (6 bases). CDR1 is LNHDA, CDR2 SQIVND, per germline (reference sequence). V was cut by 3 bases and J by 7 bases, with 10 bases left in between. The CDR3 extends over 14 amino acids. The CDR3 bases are TGTGCCAGTAGTATTTGGACAGAAAATTCACCCCTCCACTTT. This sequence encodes CASSIWTENSPLHF. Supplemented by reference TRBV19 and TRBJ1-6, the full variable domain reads DGGITQSPKYLFRKEGQNVTLSCEQNLNHDAMYWYRQDPGQGLRLIYYSQIVNDFQKGDIAEGYSVSREKKESFPLTVTSAQKNPTAFYLCASSIWTENSPLHFGNGTRLTVT.

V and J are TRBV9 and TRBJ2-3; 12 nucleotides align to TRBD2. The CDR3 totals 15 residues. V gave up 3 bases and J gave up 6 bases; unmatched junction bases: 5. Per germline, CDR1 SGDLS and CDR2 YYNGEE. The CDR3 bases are TGTGCCAGCAGCGCGACTAGCGGGGGTCTTGATACGCAGTATTTT. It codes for CASSATSGGLDTQYF. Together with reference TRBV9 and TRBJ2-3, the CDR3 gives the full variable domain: DSGVTQTPKHLITATGQRVTLRCSPRSGDLSVYWYQQSLDQGLQFLIQYYNGEERAKGNILERFSAQQFPDLHSELNLSSLELGDSALYFCASSATSGGLDTQYFGPGTRLTVL.

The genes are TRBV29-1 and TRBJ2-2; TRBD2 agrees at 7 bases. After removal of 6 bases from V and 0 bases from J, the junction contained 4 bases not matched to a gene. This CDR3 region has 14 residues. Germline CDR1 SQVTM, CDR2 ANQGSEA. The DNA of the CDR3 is TGCAGCGTCAGCCGGGGGGCGAACACCGGGGAGCTGTTTTTT. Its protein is CSVSRGANTGELFF.

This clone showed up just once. The CDR3, as DNA: TGCGCCAGCAGCTTTGGACAGGGTCACAATGAGCAGTTCTTC. This gives the protein CASSFGQGHNEQFF. The chain couples TRBV5-1 to TRBJ2-1; the match to TRBD1 covers 8 bases. Germline assignment: CDR1 SGHRS and CDR2 YFSETQ. V was pared by 2 bases and J by 5 bases, with 3 bases of the junction left unmatched. The CDR3 runs to 14 residues.

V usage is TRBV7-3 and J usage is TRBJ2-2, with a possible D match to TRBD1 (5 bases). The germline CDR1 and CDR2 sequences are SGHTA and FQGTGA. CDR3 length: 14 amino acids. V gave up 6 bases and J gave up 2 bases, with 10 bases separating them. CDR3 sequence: CASRRRTNTGELFF. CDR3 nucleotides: TGTGCCAGCAGGAGACGGACAAACACCGGGGAGCTGTTTTTT.

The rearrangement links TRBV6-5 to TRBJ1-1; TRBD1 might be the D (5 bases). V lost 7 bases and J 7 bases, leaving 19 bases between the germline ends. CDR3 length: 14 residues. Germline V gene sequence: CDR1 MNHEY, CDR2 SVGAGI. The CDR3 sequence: CASKPPRGALEAFF. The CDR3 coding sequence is TGTGCCAGCAAACCACCTCGTGGGGCACTTGAAGCTTTCTTT.

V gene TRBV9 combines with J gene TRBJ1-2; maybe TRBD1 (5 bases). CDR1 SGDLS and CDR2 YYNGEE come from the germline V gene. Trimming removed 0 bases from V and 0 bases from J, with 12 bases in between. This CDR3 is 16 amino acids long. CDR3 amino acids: CASSVGGTAANYGYTF. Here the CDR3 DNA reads TGTGCCAGCAGCGTAGGGGGCACCGCCGCTAACTATGGCTACACCTTC.

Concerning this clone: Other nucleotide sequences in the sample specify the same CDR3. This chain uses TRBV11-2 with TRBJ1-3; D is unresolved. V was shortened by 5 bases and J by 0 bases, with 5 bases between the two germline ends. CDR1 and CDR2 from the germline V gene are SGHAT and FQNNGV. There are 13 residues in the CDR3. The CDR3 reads CASSGSSGNTIYF. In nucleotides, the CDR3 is TGTGCCAGCAGCGGCAGCTCTGGAAACACCATATATTTT.

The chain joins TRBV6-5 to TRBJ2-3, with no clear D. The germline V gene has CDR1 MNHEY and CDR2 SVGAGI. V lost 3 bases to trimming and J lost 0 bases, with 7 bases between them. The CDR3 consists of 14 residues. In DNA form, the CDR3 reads TGTGCCAGCAGTTATCAGGCCAGCACAGATACGCAGTATTTT. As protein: CASSYQASTDTQYF.

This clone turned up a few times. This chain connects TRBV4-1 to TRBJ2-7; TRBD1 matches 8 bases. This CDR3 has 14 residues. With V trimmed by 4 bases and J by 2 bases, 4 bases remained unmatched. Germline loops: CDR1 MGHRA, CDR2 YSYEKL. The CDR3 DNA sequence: TGCGCCAGCAGCCCATGGGACAGGACCTACGAGCAGTACTTC. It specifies CASSPWDRTYEQYF.

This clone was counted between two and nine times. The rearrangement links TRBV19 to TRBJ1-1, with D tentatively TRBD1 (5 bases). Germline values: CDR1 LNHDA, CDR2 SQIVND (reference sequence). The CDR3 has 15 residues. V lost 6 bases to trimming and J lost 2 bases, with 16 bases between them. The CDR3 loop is CASSFLDSVNTEAFF. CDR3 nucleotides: TGTGCCAGTAGCTTTCTAGACAGTGTTAACACTGAAGCTTTCTTT.

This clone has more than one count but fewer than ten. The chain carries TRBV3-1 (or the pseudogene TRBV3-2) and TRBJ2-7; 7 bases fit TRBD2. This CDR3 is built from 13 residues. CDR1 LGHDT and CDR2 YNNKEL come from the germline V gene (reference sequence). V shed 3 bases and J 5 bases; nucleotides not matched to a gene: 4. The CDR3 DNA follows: TGTGCCAGCAGCCAGAGGGGAGGGGACGAGCAGTACTTC. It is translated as CASSQRGGDEQYF.

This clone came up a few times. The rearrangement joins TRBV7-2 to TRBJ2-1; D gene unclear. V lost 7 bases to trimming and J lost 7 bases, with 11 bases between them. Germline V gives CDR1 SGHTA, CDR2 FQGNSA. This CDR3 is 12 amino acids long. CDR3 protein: CASTRFGNEQFF. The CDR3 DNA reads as TGTGCCAGCACCCGCTTCGGTAATGAGCAGTTCTTC.

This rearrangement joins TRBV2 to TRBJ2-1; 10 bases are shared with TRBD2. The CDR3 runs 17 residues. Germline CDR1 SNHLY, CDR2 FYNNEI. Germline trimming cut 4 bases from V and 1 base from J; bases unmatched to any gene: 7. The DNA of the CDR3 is TGTGCCAGCAGTGTGGCTAGCGGGGGAGGATCCTACAATGAGCAGTTCTTC. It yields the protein CASSVASGGGSYNEQFF. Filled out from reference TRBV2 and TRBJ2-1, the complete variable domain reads EPEVTQTPSHQVTQMGQEVILRCVPISNHLYFYWYRQILGQKVEFLVSFYNNEISEKSEIFDDQFSVERPDGSNFTLKIRSTKLEDSAMYFCASSVASGGGSYNEQFFGPGTRLTVL.

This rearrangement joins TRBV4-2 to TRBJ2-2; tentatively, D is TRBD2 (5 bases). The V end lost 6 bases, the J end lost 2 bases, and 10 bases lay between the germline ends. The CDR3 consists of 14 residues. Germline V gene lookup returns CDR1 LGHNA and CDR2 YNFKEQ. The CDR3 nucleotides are TGTGCCAGCAGTGACTCGGGAAACACCGGGGAGCTGTTTTTT. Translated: CASSDSGNTGELFF.

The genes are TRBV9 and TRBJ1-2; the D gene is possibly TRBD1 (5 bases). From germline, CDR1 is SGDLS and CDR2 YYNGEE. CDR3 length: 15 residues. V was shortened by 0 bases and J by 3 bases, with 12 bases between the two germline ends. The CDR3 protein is CASSVVPDTYYGYTF. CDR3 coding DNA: TGTGCCAGCAGCGTAGTCCCGGACACCTACTATGGCTACACCTTC.

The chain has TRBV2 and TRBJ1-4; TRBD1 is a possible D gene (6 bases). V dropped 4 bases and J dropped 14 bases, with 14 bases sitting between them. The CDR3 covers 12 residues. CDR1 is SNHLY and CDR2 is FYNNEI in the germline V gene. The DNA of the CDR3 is TGTGCCAGCAGTGTACAGGGCTGGGGGCTGTTTTTT. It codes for CASSVQGWGLFF.